Reported below is one TCR beta chain. The source of the sample is a study of cytomegalovirus exposure and HLA in healthy donors. It was with 60 Vbeta and 13 Jbeta primers that the PCR ran. Assay: immunoSEQ multiplex PCR; the TCRdb copy retains only in-frame clones and omits some. The sample shows 95,000 to 150,000 clones, roughly 81% of them seen only once. Germline lookup yields CDR1 SGHVS and CDR2 FQNEAQ. CDR3 size: 16 residues. V gave up 1 base and J gave up 7 bases, with 20 bases separating them. The sequence was collected from a woman in her twenties or thirties in good health and CMV-seronegative. This sequence joins TRBV7-8 and TRBJ2-7, with D perhaps TRBD1 (5 bases). Input material: PBMCs. DNA for the CDR3: TGTGCCAGCAGCTTAGTTGAAGGGGTCCGATCTTGGGAGCAGTACTTC. It encodes CASSLVEGVRSWEQYF.